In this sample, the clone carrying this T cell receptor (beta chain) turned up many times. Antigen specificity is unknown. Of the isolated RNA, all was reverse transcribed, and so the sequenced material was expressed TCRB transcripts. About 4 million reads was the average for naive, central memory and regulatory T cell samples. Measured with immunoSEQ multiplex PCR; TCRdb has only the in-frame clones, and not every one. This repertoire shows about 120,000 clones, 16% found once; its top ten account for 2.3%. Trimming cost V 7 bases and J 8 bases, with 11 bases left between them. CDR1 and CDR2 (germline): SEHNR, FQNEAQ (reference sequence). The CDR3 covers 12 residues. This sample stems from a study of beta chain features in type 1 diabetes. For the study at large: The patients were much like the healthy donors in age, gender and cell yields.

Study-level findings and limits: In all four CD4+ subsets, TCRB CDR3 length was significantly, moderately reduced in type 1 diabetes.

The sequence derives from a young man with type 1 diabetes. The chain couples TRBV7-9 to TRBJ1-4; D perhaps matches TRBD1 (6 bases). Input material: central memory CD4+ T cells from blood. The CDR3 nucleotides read TGTGCCAGCACCACAGGGCGCGAAAAACTGTTTTTT. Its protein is CASTTGREKLFF.